The 19 T cell receptor beta chains reported below all come from one sample, sequenced in a study of T cells in women clearing cervical HPV infection. The data were produced by immunoSEQ multiplex PCR, yet TCRdb's version contains in-frame clones alone and is incomplete. The sample has around 23,000 clones. The sequenced sample was blood buffy coat. Receptor source: a woman aged 18-69 years with a cervical HPV16 infection that either progressed to CIN3+ or cleared (not recorded which).

A word on this clone: The read falls 3 residues short of the CDR3 end, and the missing part is taken from the germline J gene. The chain links TRBV30 to TRBJ2-4; D is uncertain. This CDR3 has 14 amino acids. CDR1 is GTSNPN, CDR2 SVGIG, per germline (reference sequence). V was clipped by 3 bases and J by 3 bases, with 12 bases between them. The CDR3 bases that were read are TGTGCCTGGAGCTATACAGATCTCAAAAACATT. It translates to CAWSYTDLKNI. The full CDR3 protein reads CAWSYTDLKNIQYF.

Details on this clone: The CDR3 goes on 3 residues after the read ends, and that part is filled in from the germline J gene. The chain uses TRBV2 and TRBJ1-1, with 8 bases lining up with TRBD1. This CDR3 region has 16 residues. Unmatched junction bases numbered 15, after V lost 7 bases and J lost 5 bases. The germline gives CDR1 SNHLY, CDR2 FYNNEI. CDR3 DNA, as far as it was read: TGTGCCAGCAAAAAAGATCAGGGGGCGCCGGGGACTGAA. Its protein is CASKKDQGAPGTE. The full CDR3 sequence reads CASKKDQGAPGTEAFF. Complete variable domain (other parts from reference TRBV2 and TRBJ1-1): EPEVTQTPSHQVTQMGQEVILRCVPISNHLYFYWYRQILGQKVEFLVSFYNNEISEKSEIFDDQFSVERPDGSNFTLKIRSTKLEDSAMYFCASKKDQGAPGTEAFFGQGTRLTVV.

Incomplete CDR3 DNA: TGTGCCAGCAGCCCCTGGATAAGGGCAGACTCTGGAAACACC. Amino acid sequence: CASSPWIRADSGNT. The complete CDR3 reads CASSPWIRADSGNTIYF. The V gene is TRBV13, the J gene TRBJ1-3; D gene uncertain. The read falls 3 residues short of the CDR3 end, and the missing part is taken from the germline J gene. Germline CDR1 and CDR2: PRHDT and FYEKMQ (reference sequence). V lost 5 bases and J lost 0, with 17 bases in between. This CDR3 is 17 amino acids long.

Remarks on this clone: The read gets to within 3 residues of the CDR3 end, and the germline J gene fills in the rest. The chain is built from TRBV6-2 or TRBV6-3 and TRBJ2-5, with 10 bases that match TRBD2. The germline CDR1 and CDR2 sequences are MNHEY and SVGEGT. This CDR3 is built from 15 residues. The V and J ends lost 8 bases and 5 bases, in that order; junction bases with no gene match: 11. CDR3 loop: CASALAGDFTETQYF. The DNA read from the CDR3 is TGTGCCAGCGCTCTAGCGGGGGATTTTACGGAGACC.

On this clone itself: Sequencing ends 3 residues short of the CDR3 end; the germline J gene provides the rest. The chain employs TRBV6-2 or TRBV6-3 and TRBJ1-1, with 8 bases identical to TRBD1. V lost 7 bases to trimming and J lost 5 bases; unmatched junction nucleotides: 12. The CDR3 is made up of 15 amino acids. Germline-derived CDR1 and CDR2 are MNHEY and SVGEGT. The sequenced CDR3 bases are TGTGCCAGCACAGACAGGGGAGACCCTATGACTGAA. Translating it yields CASTDRGDPMTE. In full, the CDR3 is CASTDRGDPMTEAFF.

The CDR3 region is CASRYAGGISYEQYF. CDR3 bases read: TGTGCCAGCAGATACGCGGGGGGAATCTCCTACGAG. J is TRBJ2-7 and V is TRBV6-2 or TRBV6-3; 8 nucleotides agree with TRBD2. The DNA ends 3 residues before the CDR3 does, and the rest of the CDR3 is filled in from the germline J gene. This CDR3 region has 15 residues. The junction had 7 bases not matched to a gene; V was cut back by 6 bases and J by 0 bases. CDR1 and CDR2 (germline): MNHEY, SVGEGT.

The sequenced part of the CDR3 DNA is TGTGCCAGCAGTGACCTGGGACAGAACTATGGC. This encodes CASSDLGQNYG. The whole CDR3 reads CASSDLGQNYGYTF. The chain combines TRBV6-4 with TRBJ1-2; TRBD1 aligns across 7 bases. The read ends 3 residues early relative to the CDR3; the germline J gene fills the gap. The CDR3 extends over 14 amino acids. CDR1 is MRHNA, CDR2 SNTAGT, per germline. The ends lost 2 bases at V and 2 bases at J; junction bases unmatched: 2.

On this clone itself: The observed sequence ends 3 residues before the CDR3 terminus, with the missing tail filled in from the germline J gene. The rearrangement uses TRBV28 and TRBJ2-7, with 9 positions matching TRBD1. The V gene end was trimmed by 8 bases and the J gene end by 5 bases; junction bases not matched to a gene: 13. The CDR3 has 15 residues. Germline values: CDR1 MDHEN, CDR2 SYDVKM. This chain's CDR3 is CASPPTGQGADEQYF. The sequenced CDR3 bases are TGTGCCAGCCCTCCCACGGGACAGGGAGCTGACGAG.

Concerning this clone itself: Read data end 3 residues before the CDR3 end; the end is taken from the germline J gene. The chain carries TRBV2 and TRBJ2-7, with a tentative D call TRBD1 (5 bases). From germline, CDR1 is SNHLY and CDR2 FYNNEI. The CDR3 is 16 residues long. Trimming removed 3 bases from V and 1 base from J, with 16 bases in between. The covered CDR3 bases are TGTGCCAGCAGTGAGGGGCAGGTTGTCAGTTCCTACGAG. Translating gives CASSEGQVVSSYE. The whole CDR3 protein is CASSEGQVVSSYEQYF. Full variable domain (outside the CDR3, taken from reference TRBV2 and TRBJ2-7): EPEVTQTPSHQVTQMGQEVILRCVPISNHLYFYWYRQILGQKVEFLVSFYNNEISEKSEIFDDQFSVERPDGSNFTLKIRSTKLEDSAMYFCASSEGQVVSSYEQYFGPGTRLTVT.

To note about this clone: The observed sequence ends 3 residues before the CDR3 terminus, with the missing tail filled in from the germline J gene. The V and J genes are TRBV30 and TRBJ2-5, with D possibly matching TRBD1 (6 bases). From germline, CDR1 is GTSNPN and CDR2 SVGIG (reference sequence). The CDR3 extends over 13 amino acids. V was pared by 7 bases and J by 2 bases, with 14 bases between. This CDR3 reads CASLDRRQETQYF. CDR3 DNA, as far as it was read: TGTGCCTCACTCGACAGGAGACAAGAGACC. The variable domain in full, with the rest retrieved from reference TRBV30 and TRBJ2-5, is SQTIHQWPATLVQPVGSPLSLECTVEGTSNPNLYWYRQAAGRGLQLLFYSVGIGQISSEVPQNLSASRPQDRQFILSSKKLLLSDSGFYLCASLDRRQETQYFGPGTRLLVL.

With regard to this clone: At one end the junction does not follow the germline gene, possibly because of a read error. The CDR3 end is not reached by the read, which stops 3 residues before it; the germline J gene fills it in. The same CDR3 can be traced to other DNA sequences in this sample. The V and J genes are TRBV5-4 and TRBJ1-3; maybe TRBD1 (5 bases). Germline-derived CDR1 and CDR2 are SGHNT and YYREEE (reference sequence). The CDR3 runs 16 residues. Here the CDR3 reads CASSLGGGEAGNTIYF. The part of the CDR3 DNA that was read is TGTGCCAGCAGCTTGGGCGGGGGGGAGGCTGGAAACACA.

A remark on this clone: The read is 3 residues too short to cover the CDR3 end, so that end is filled in from the germline J gene. The chain combines TRBV19 with TRBJ1-2; possibly TRBD1 for D (6 bases). CDR1 and CDR2 (germline): LNHDA, SQIVND (reference sequence). The CDR3 is 17 residues long. The covered CDR3 bases are TGTGCCAGTACTACAAGAGGGACTAGCGGGGGGGCAGGTACC. Residues: CASTTRGTSGGAGT. The full CDR3 protein reads CASTTRGTSGGAGTYTF.

As to this clone: The read halts 3 residues ahead of the CDR3 end, with the missing end drawn from the germline J gene. V and J are TRBV5-6 and TRBJ1-2; TRBD1 matches 8 bases. The germline CDR1 and CDR2 sequences are SGHDT and YYEEEE. This CDR3 comprises 13 residues. CDR3 protein: CASSLEQGGGYTF. The covered CDR3 bases are TGTGCCAGCAGCTTAGAACAGGGGGGAGGC.

Note on this clone: The CDR3 is cut off 3 residues early in the read; its end comes from the germline J gene. The chain links TRBV2 to TRBJ2-2; D might be TRBD1 (6 bases). From germline, CDR1 is SNHLY and CDR2 FYNNEI. The CDR3 spans 16 residues. Trimming removed 6 bases at V and 4 bases at J, with 18 bases between. The CDR3: CASREQGSFGTGELFF. The CDR3 DNA, read in part, is TGTGCCAGCAGGGAACAGGGATCCTTCGGCACCGGGGAG.

A word on this clone: The read finishes 3 residues shy of the CDR3 end, and the germline J gene is used to complete it. The J gene is TRBJ2-1, the V gene TRBV7-3; 7 nucleotides match TRBD2. The junction had 16 bases not matched to a gene; V was cut back by 5 bases and J by 9 bases. CDR1 and CDR2 from the germline V gene are SGHTA and FQGTGA. There are 16 residues in the CDR3. The CDR3 loop is CASSPLEAGLLSEQFF. CDR3 bases read: TGTGCCAGCAGCCCTTTGGAAGCGGGACTATTAAGTGAG.

Remarks on this clone: The sequenced fragment ends 3 residues before the CDR3 boundary, so the rest is inferred from the germline J gene. V is TRBV18 and J is TRBJ1-5; D unclear. The CDR3 has 15 amino acids. The V end was cut by 3 bases, the J end by 5 bases, with 14 bases between. Looked up from germline, CDR1 is KGHSH and CDR2 is LQKENI. The CDR3: CASSPDQRAHQPQHF. Partial CDR3 DNA: TGTGCCAGCTCACCGGATCAGAGGGCCCATCAGCCC.

CDR3 DNA, as far as it was read: TGTGCCAGCTACTACCTTGGCTATGGC. It is translated as CASYYLGYG. The CDR3 reads in full as CASYYLGYGYTF. This chain joins TRBV28 and TRBJ1-2, with D hard to call. The observed sequence ends 3 residues before the CDR3 terminus, with the missing tail filled in from the germline J gene. The V gene's germline CDR1 is MDHEN and CDR2 SYDVKM. The CDR3 has 12 amino acids. V shed 8 bases and J shed 4 bases, with 11 bases lying between them.

Partial CDR3 DNA: TGTGCCAGCATTTCAGACAATGAG. It is translated as CASISDNE. The full CDR3 reads CASISDNEQFF. This sequence joins TRBV5-6 and TRBJ2-1; D is undetermined. The read is 3 residues too short to cover the CDR3 end, so that end is filled in from the germline J gene. The CDR3 covers 11 residues. The germline gives CDR1 SGHDT, CDR2 YYEEEE. The V gene lost 6 bases and the J gene lost 5 bases, with 6 bases spanning the gap.

Comment on this clone: The read ends 3 residues before the CDR3 terminus; that terminus is restored from the germline J gene. The chain uses TRBV5-8 and TRBJ1-1; D gene ambiguous. The V gene's germline CDR1 is SGHTS and CDR2 YDEGEE. This CDR3 is built from 14 residues. The V end was cut by 4 bases, the J end by 1 base, with 11 bases between. The chain's CDR3 is CASSEVRSNTEAFF. Partial CDR3 DNA: TGTGCCAGCAGCGAGGTCAGATCGAACACTGAA.